This TCR beta chain was recovered during a study of identical twins. Study results and limitations: Insertions were fewer in abundant cord blood beta clonotypes, whereas memory repertoires showed none of this pattern. Among monozygotic twins, out-of-frame TCR alpha sharing exceeded what models predicted.

Unique molecular identifiers were present on the cDNA, which also gained a universal primer site by template switching. Each CDR3 protein gets one entry after TCRdb re-called the 5' RACE reads with MiXCR. The sample shows hundreds of thousands of distinct CDR3 sequences, nearly 9.5% of them seen only once. The V gene's germline CDR1 is SGHVS and CDR2 FNYEAQ. This CDR3 region has 19 residues. J was trimmed by 5 bases and V by 5 bases; bases with no gene match: 17. A word on this clonotype: Its antigen is not identified.

The same data also contributed to another study, on yellow fever vaccine responses in identical twins.

The specimen was CD8+ T cells sorted from blood. The clonotype comes from a woman aged 18-29 years in good health. This chain links TRBV7-6 with TRBJ2-1; 11 bases agree with TRBD2. The CDR3 spells CASSRNYPSGGNGDNEQFF. CDR3 sequence (DNA): TGTGCCAGCAGCCGAAATTATCCTAGCGGGGGGAACGGAGACAATGAGCAGTTCTTC. The full variable domain, with the rest looked up from reference TRBV7-6 and TRBJ2-1, is GAGVSQSPRYKVTKRGQDVALRCDPISGHVSLYWYRQALGQGPEFLTYFNYEAQQDKSGLPNDRFSAERPEGSISTLTIQRTEQRDSAMYRCASSRNYPSGGNGDNEQFFGPGTRLTVL.